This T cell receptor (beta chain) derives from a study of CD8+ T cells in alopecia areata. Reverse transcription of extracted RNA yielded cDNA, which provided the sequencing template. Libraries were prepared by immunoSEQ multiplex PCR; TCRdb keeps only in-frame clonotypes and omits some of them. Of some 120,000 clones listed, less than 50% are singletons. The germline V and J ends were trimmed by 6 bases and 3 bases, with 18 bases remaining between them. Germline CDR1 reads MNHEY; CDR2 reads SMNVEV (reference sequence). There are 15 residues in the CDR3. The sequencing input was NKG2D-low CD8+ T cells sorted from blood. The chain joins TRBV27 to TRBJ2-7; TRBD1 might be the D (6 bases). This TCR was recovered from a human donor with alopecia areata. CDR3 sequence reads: CASRDSTSGYYEQYF. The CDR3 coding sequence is TGTGCCAGCAGGGACAGCACCTCCGGATACTACGAGCAGTACTTC.